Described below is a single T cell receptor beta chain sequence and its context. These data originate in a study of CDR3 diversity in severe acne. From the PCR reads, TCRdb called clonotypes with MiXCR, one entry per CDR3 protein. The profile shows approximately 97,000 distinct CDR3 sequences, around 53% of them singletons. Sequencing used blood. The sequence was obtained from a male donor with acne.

The CDR3 protein is CASSLASGSGNEQYF. The DNA of the CDR3 is TGTGCCAGCAGCTTAGCCAGCGGGAGCGGCAACGAGCAGTACTTC. The chain joins TRBV7-2 to TRBJ2-7; 8 positions agree with TRBD2. V dropped 0 bases and J dropped 5; count of bases not matched to a gene: 6. This CDR3 has 15 residues. Germline lookup yields CDR1 SGHTA and CDR2 FQGNSA.